Listed here are 23 T cell receptor beta chains from one sample, sequenced in a study of T cells in tuberculosis. Cells were sorted from thawed PBMC rested overnight and stained with GMM-loaded CD1B tetramer, viability dye and anti-CD3. C32 glucose monomycolate from Rhodococcus equi was loaded onto the CD1B tetramers. Using immunoSEQ multiplex PCR, the repertoire was profiled, and TCRdb retains in-frame clones only, with some absent. The repertoire includes more than 45,000 clones, approximately 91% of them detected once, and roughly a fifth sits in the top ten. The sample comprised CD1b-GMM tetramer-negative cells sorted from PBMCs. These receptors were collected from an adult woman with latent tuberculosis.

On this clone itself: Germline is not matched at one junction end, which may reflect a read error. The V and J genes are TRBV7-9 and TRBJ2-1; possible D gene TRBD1, 5 bases. The CDR3 sequence is 17 residues long. Germline V lookup: CDR1 SEHNR, CDR2 FQNEAQ (reference sequence). As DNA, the CDR3 is TGTGCCAGCAGCTGGGGCATCGACCTTTCCTCCAACAATGAGCAGTTCTTC. As protein: CASSWGIDLSSNNEQFF.

The rearrangement joins TRBV19 to TRBJ1-6, with TRBD1 as a possible D gene (6 bases). Trimming took off 1 base at V and 10 bases at J, with 11 bases between the two ends. Germline V gives CDR1 LNHDA, CDR2 SQIVND (reference sequence). The CDR3 is made up of 14 amino acids. The CDR3 nucleotides read TGTGCCAGTAGTATAGGACAGGATAGATCACCCCTCCACTTT. Translating it yields CASSIGQDRSPLHF.

The chain uses TRBV7-3 and TRBJ2-1; 9 bases fit TRBD1. The CDR3 totals 14 residues. The germline CDR1 and CDR2 sequences are SGHTA and FQGTGA. Trimming removed 4 bases from V and 6 bases from J; junction bases left unmatched: 4. The CDR3 sequence: CASSSRGQGNEQFF. As DNA, the CDR3 is TGTGCCAGCAGCTCGAGGGGACAGGGCAATGAGCAGTTCTTC.

The genes are TRBV9 and TRBJ2-3, with 8 bases aligning to TRBD2. Per germline, CDR1 SGDLS and CDR2 YYNGEE. The CDR3 runs to 15 residues. Germline trimming cut 2 bases from V and 3 bases from J; bases unmatched to any gene: 5. This CDR3 is CASSVRGRPTDTQYF. Written as DNA, the CDR3 is TGTGCCAGCAGCGTCCGCGGGAGGCCGACAGATACGCAGTATTTT.

This clone was seen only a few times. The chain is built from TRBV6-5 and TRBJ2-3; 14 bases agree with TRBD2. Germline CDR1 is MNHEY and CDR2 is SVGAGI. The CDR3 loop spans 15 amino acids. J lost 8 bases, V lost 5 bases, and 6 bases had no gene match. CDR3 loop: CASSQTSGRASTQYF. CDR3 in DNA: TGTGCCAGCAGTCAGACTAGCGGGAGGGCCAGTACGCAGTATTTT.

The rearrangement links TRBV2 to TRBJ2-7; 9 positions match TRBD2. Trimming cost V 2 bases and J 7 bases; bases outside gene matches: 9. The CDR3 covers 15 residues. The germline gives CDR1 SNHLY, CDR2 FYNNEI. CDR3 amino acids: CASSESAGGPGEQYF. In nucleotides, the CDR3 is TGTGCCAGCAGTGAATCTGCGGGAGGGCCGGGGGAGCAGTACTTC.

This clone was recorded once. This chain connects TRBV6-6 to TRBJ2-2; 8 bases line up with TRBD2. Trimming took 6 bases from V and 0 from J; bases not matched to a gene: 3. This CDR3 has 15 amino acids. In germline, CDR1 is MNHNY, CDR2 SVGAGI (reference sequence). CDR3 DNA sequence: TGTGCCAGCAGCCAACTAGCGGCGAACACCGGGGAGCTGTTTTTT. It translates to CASSQLAANTGELFF.

This clone appeared a single time. The chain employs TRBV27 and TRBJ2-3, with D possibly TRBD1 on 6 matching bases. This CDR3 spans 14 amino acids. The V and J ends lost 6 bases and 1 base respectively, with 11 bases between them. CDR1 is MNHEY, CDR2 SMNVEV, per germline (reference sequence). The CDR3 region has the DNA TGTGCCAGCAGCGTGACAGGTGGCACAGATACGCAGTATTTT. Amino acids: CASSVTGGTDTQYF.

This clone was seen only once. The chain recombines TRBV10-1 with TRBJ2-7, with TRBD1 identical over 10 bases. Trimming removed 4 bases from V and 3 bases from J; junction bases left unmatched: 3. The germline V gene has CDR1 WNHNN and CDR2 SYGVQD (reference sequence). The CDR3 runs to 14 residues. In nucleotides, the CDR3 is TGCGCCAGCAGTGGATGGGACAGGGGCTACGAGCAGTACTTC. Translated, it gives CASSGWDRGYEQYF.

Points on this clone: The identical CDR3 is also encoded by other nucleotide sequences in the sample. This chain uses TRBV7-2 with TRBJ1-1, with 8 bases aligning to TRBD1. This CDR3 is 14 amino acids long. Trimming took 5 bases from V and 4 from J; bases not matched to a gene: 6. Germline-derived CDR1 and CDR2 are SGHTA and FQGNSA. The CDR3 is CASSQPRGRTEAFF. The DNA of the CDR3 is TGTGCCAGCAGCCAACCCAGGGGGCGCACTGAAGCTTTCTTT.

V gene TRBV7-9 combines with J gene TRBJ1-2, with TRBD1 identical over 9 bases. CDR1 SEHNR and CDR2 FQNEAQ come from the germline V gene (reference sequence). V dropped 5 bases and J dropped 5; count of bases not matched to a gene: 6. This CDR3 has 14 residues. The CDR3 loop reads CASSRGQGPYGYTF. The CDR3 nucleotides are TGTGCCAGCAGCCGGGGACAGGGACCGTATGGCTACACCTTC.

The chain joins TRBV28 to TRBJ2-4; D uncertain. Germline V gene sequence: CDR1 MDHEN, CDR2 SYDVKM. Trimming shortened V by 1 base and J by 3 bases, and 4 bases separated the two germline ends. The CDR3 loop spans 13 amino acids. The DNA for the CDR3 is TGTGCCAGCAGTTTATCAGTCAAAAACATTCAGTACTTC. Its protein is CASSLSVKNIQYF. The whole variable domain, filled in from reference TRBV28 and TRBJ2-4, reads DVKVTQSSRYLVKRTGEKVFLECVQDMDHENMFWYRQDPGLGLRLIYFSYDVKMKEKGDIPEGYSVSREKKERFSLILESASTNQTSMYLCASSLSVKNIQYFGAGTRLSVL.

The chain joins TRBV5-4 to TRBJ2-5; D is possibly TRBD2 (6 bases). The last part of the DNA fits TRBJ2-7 better; the J call may be wrong. CDR1 SGHNT and CDR2 YYREEE come from the germline V gene (reference sequence). The length of the CDR3 is 15 residues. This CDR3 is CASSRDSQSSYEQYF. The CDR3 region has the DNA TGTGCCAGCAGCCGGGACTCCCAGAGCTCCTACGAGCAGTACTTC.

V usage is TRBV18 and J usage is TRBJ2-5, with a possible D match to TRBD2 (5 bases). In germline, CDR1 is KGHSH, CDR2 LQKENI. This CDR3 region has 15 residues. V dropped 3 bases and J dropped 5 bases, with 16 bases sitting between them. DNA of the CDR3: TGTGCCAGCTCACCCCGGGGAAGCCCCCATGAGACCCAGTACTTC. Its protein product is CASSPRGSPHETQYF. Drawing the rest from reference TRBV18 and TRBJ2-5, the complete variable domain is NAGVMQNPRHLVRRRGQEARLRCSPMKGHSHVYWYRQLPEEGLKFMVYLQKENIIDESGMPKERFSAEFPKEGPSILRIQQVVRGDSAAYFCASSPRGSPHETQYFGPGTRLLVL.

This chain joins TRBV18 and TRBJ1-2; 8 nucleotides match TRBD1. CDR3 length: 15 residues. CDR1 KGHSH and CDR2 LQKENI come from the germline V gene. The V and J ends lost 3 bases and 5 bases, in that order; junction bases with no gene match: 8. The CDR3 region has the DNA TGTGCCAGCTCACCCCTTGGGCAGGGGGCTTATGGCTACACCTTC. Encoded protein: CASSPLGQGAYGYTF.

The genes are TRBV6-6 and TRBJ1-5, with no clear D. The CDR3 length is 15 residues. V lost 6 bases and J 2 bases, leaving 14 bases between the germline ends. The germline V gene has CDR1 MNHNY and CDR2 SVGAGI (reference sequence). CDR3 in amino acids: CASRPPVEGNQPQHF. CDR3 bases: TGTGCCAGCAGACCTCCCGTGGAGGGCAATCAGCCCCAGCATTTT.

The chain links TRBV7-9 to TRBJ2-1; 7 bases map to TRBD1. The CDR3 covers 14 residues. V lost 1 base and J lost 6; bases outside the gene matches: 3. The germline V gene has CDR1 SEHNR and CDR2 FQNEAQ (reference sequence). In nucleotides, the CDR3 is TGTGCCAGCAGCTTAGGCTGGGACAGCAATGAGCAGTTCTTC. The encoded protein is CASSLGWDSNEQFF.

The chain carries TRBV5-1 and TRBJ2-2, with TRBD1 as a possible D gene (5 bases). Trimming shortened V by 1 base and J by 4 bases, and 14 bases separated the two germline ends. This CDR3 is built from 16 residues. The germline V gene encodes CDR1 SGHRS and CDR2 YFSETQ. CDR3 coding DNA: TGCGCCAGCAGCTTGTCGAGGTGGGGCGCCACCGGGGAGCTGTTTTTT. Amino acid sequence: CASSLSRWGATGELFF.

The V gene is TRBV7-9, the J gene TRBJ1-2; D not certain. This CDR3 comprises 12 residues. Trimming removed 2 bases at V and 5 bases at J, with 6 bases between. Looked up from germline, CDR1 is SEHNR and CDR2 is FQNEAQ (reference sequence). The CDR3 coding sequence is TGTGCCAGCAGCTTATGGGCGTATGGCTACACCTTC. This sequence encodes CASSLWAYGYTF.

The V and J genes are TRBV9 and TRBJ2-6; TRBD2 aligns across 12 bases. The V and J ends lost 4 bases and 0 bases, in that order; junction bases with no gene match: 11. Germline V lookup: CDR1 SGDLS, CDR2 YYNGEE. The CDR3 spans 20 residues. CDR3 loop: CASSTDPTSGGNSGANVLTF. For the CDR3, the DNA is TGTGCCAGCAGCACAGACCCGACTAGCGGGGGCAACTCTGGGGCCAACGTCCTGACTTTC.

This chain joins TRBV10-3 and TRBJ1-1, with 11 bases identical to TRBD1. Germline CDR1 is ENHRY and CDR2 is SYGVKD. This CDR3 contains 13 residues. V shed 6 bases and J 6 bases; nucleotides not matched to a gene: 3. CDR3 in amino acids: CAISPGQGAEAFF. The DNA for the CDR3 is TGTGCCATCAGCCCGGGACAGGGGGCTGAAGCTTTCTTT.

The chain joins TRBV5-8 to TRBJ1-5; the D is unclear. The CDR3 has 16 residues. V was clipped by 3 bases and J by 4 bases, with 17 bases between them. The germline gives CDR1 SGHTS, CDR2 YDEGEE. The DNA for the CDR3 is TGTGCCAGCAGCTACTTATCCCCCAAAATAAATCAGCCCCAGCATTTT. This gives the protein CASSYLSPKINQPQHF. Filled out from reference TRBV5-8 and TRBJ1-5, the complete variable domain reads EAGVTQSPTHLIKTRGQQATLRCSPISGHTSVYWYQQALGLGLQFLLWYDEGEERNRGNFPPRFSGRQFPNYSSELNVNALELEDSALYLCASSYLSPKINQPQHFGDGTRLSIL.

This clone is a singleton in its sample. V is TRBV29-1 and J is TRBJ2-3; D is possibly TRBD2 (6 bases). Germline-derived CDR1 and CDR2 are SQVTM and ANQGSEA. The germline V and J ends were trimmed by 7 bases and 8 bases, with 19 bases remaining between them. The CDR3 runs to 13 residues. The CDR3 spells CSAGTPRAGTQYF. The CDR3, as DNA: TGCAGCGCCGGGACTCCCCGCGCAGGTACGCAGTATTTT.